A single sample gave rise to the 16 T cell receptor beta chains below, sequenced in a study of T cell responses to AZD1222 COVID-19 vaccine. Clones were read by immunoSEQ multiplex PCR, and TCRdb kept only the in-frame ones, dropping some. The sample yields 65,000 to 90,000 clones, 87% seen once. The starting material was peripheral blood, obtained 28 days after the second AZD1222 dose. The receptors were gathered from an adult who received the AZD1222 COVID-19 vaccine.

The rearrangement links TRBV7-8 to TRBJ1-5, with D possibly TRBD1 on 6 matching bases. V was cut by 5 bases and J by 11 bases, with 22 bases left in between. From germline, CDR1 is SGHVS and CDR2 FQNEAQ. The CDR3 is 15 residues long. The CDR3 DNA reads TGTGCCAGCAGCAAACGGACAGAGCAAATGGAGTCCCAGCATTTT. Protein sequence: CASSKRTEQMESQHF.

The CDR3 sequence: CASRIHAGDEEKQFF. DNA for the CDR3: TGTGCCAGCAGGATCCACGCGGGCGATGAGGAGAAGCAGTTCTTC. The chain combines TRBV6-6 with TRBJ2-1; D might be TRBD2 (5 bases). V lost 6 bases to trimming and J lost 11 bases, with 23 bases between them. In germline, CDR1 is MNHNY, CDR2 SVGAGI (reference sequence). CDR3 length equals 15 residues.

This clone has more than one count but fewer than ten. CDR3 region: CASSAGRVKMNTEAFF. The DNA for the CDR3 is TGTGCCAGCAGCGCGGGACGGGTAAAGATGAACACTGAAGCTTTCTTT. The chain links TRBV5-8 to TRBJ1-1; tentatively, D is TRBD1 (5 bases). Germline loops: CDR1 SGHTS, CDR2 YDEGEE. The length of the CDR3 is 16 residues. Trimming removed 4 bases from V and 0 bases from J, with 16 bases in between.

This sequence joins TRBV7-9 and TRBJ1-2; no firm D call. CDR1 SEHNR and CDR2 FQNEAQ come from the germline V gene (reference sequence). V was shortened by 1 base and J by 7 bases, with 16 bases between the two germline ends. CDR3 length equals 15 residues. The CDR3: CASSLVEGKNFGYTF. The DNA of the CDR3 is TGTGCCAGCAGCTTAGTTGAAGGGAAGAATTTTGGCTACACCTTC.

The chain is built from TRBV19 and TRBJ1-3; D is unclear. Per germline, CDR1 LNHDA and CDR2 SQIVND (reference sequence). The CDR3 extends over 14 amino acids. V was trimmed by 5 bases and J by 2 bases, leaving 10 bases between them. The CDR3 DNA is TGTGCCAGTAGTGACTGGCAGACTGGAAACACCATATATTTT. It yields the protein CASSDWQTGNTIYF.

DNA for the CDR3: TGCGCCAGCAGCGTGGGACAGCCCGGGAACTATGGCTACACCTTC. It is translated as CASSVGQPGNYGYTF. The chain joins TRBV5-1 to TRBJ1-2, with TRBD1 matching 7 bases. Losses at the gene ends were 4 bases for V and 2 bases for J; bases not matched to a gene: 8. Germline assignment: CDR1 SGHRS and CDR2 YFSETQ. The CDR3 has 15 amino acids.

V and J are TRBV19 and TRBJ1-5; tentative D call: TRBD1 (6 bases). V lost 3 bases, J lost 5 bases, and 14 bases lay in between. CDR1 is LNHDA, CDR2 SQIVND, per germline (reference sequence). The CDR3 has 15 residues. The CDR3 loop is CASSIGRGSHQPQHF. The CDR3 region has the DNA TGTGCCAGTAGTATTGGGAGGGGGTCCCATCAGCCCCAGCATTTT.

This clone turned up a few times. This chain joins TRBV2 and TRBJ1-1; D is uncertain. The germline gives CDR1 SNHLY, CDR2 FYNNEI. The CDR3 sequence is 12 residues long. V lost 5 bases and J 1 base, leaving 5 bases between the germline ends. CDR3 loop: CASSSQNTEAFF. The CDR3 DNA follows: TGTGCCAGCAGTAGTCAGAACACTGAAGCTTTCTTT.

This clone was found a few times. The chain is built from TRBV6-5 and TRBJ2-7; D may correspond to TRBD1 or TRBD2 (6 bases each). Trimming took 6 bases from V and 6 from J, leaving 15 bases between them. The CDR3 is 13 residues long. Per the germline V gene, CDR1 is MNHEY and CDR2 is SVGAGI. CDR3 nucleotide sequence: TGTGCCAGCAGCAGACTAGAAGGGGGCGAGCAGTACTTC. It codes for CASSRLEGGEQYF.

The J gene is TRBJ1-2, the V gene TRBV5-1, with TRBD1 as a possible D gene (5 bases). V was pared by 4 bases and J by 0 bases, with 13 bases between. Per germline, CDR1 SGHRS and CDR2 YFSETQ. CDR3 length: 15 residues. CDR3 nucleotide sequence: TGCGCCAGCAGCATACGGGACGCTCCTAACTATGGCTACACCTTC. It specifies CASSIRDAPNYGYTF.

V and J are TRBV14 and TRBJ2-5; D is unclear. Germline V gene lookup returns CDR1 SGHDN and CDR2 FVKESK. The CDR3 runs to 16 residues. V lost 5 bases to trimming and J lost 1 base, with 17 bases between them. The CDR3 coding sequence is TGTGCCAGCAGCAAATCTTTCACTCTCGGCCAAGAGACCCAGTACTTC. Encoded protein: CASSKSFTLGQETQYF.

The rearrangement joins TRBV5-5 to TRBJ2-1; possibly TRBD2 for D (5 bases). This CDR3 comprises 15 residues. V was trimmed by 0 bases and J by 8 bases, leaving 15 bases between them. Germline V gives CDR1 SGHKS, CDR2 YYEKEE (reference sequence). Here the CDR3 reads CASSLESGPWDEQFF. The CDR3, as DNA: TGTGCCAGCAGCTTGGAGAGCGGCCCCTGGGATGAGCAGTTCTTC.

This clone is classed as medium-sized. The J gene is TRBJ2-3, the V gene TRBV6-4; 16 nucleotides align to TRBD2. The CDR3 totals 16 residues. V lost 3 bases and J lost 4; bases outside the gene matches: 1. The germline V gene encodes CDR1 MRHNA and CDR2 SNTAGT. CDR3 sequence: CASSEGLAGGPDTQYF. CDR3 sequence (DNA): TGTGCCAGCAGTGAGGGACTAGCGGGAGGGCCAGATACGCAGTATTTT.

This rearrangement joins TRBV6-2 or TRBV6-3 to TRBJ2-5, with a weak D call TRBD2 (6 bases). This CDR3 has 17 amino acids. Trimming removed 1 base from V and 4 bases from J, with 19 bases in between. Germline CDR1 MNHEY, CDR2 SVGEGT. The CDR3 coding sequence is TGTGCCAGCAGTTACTTGATAAACGCGGGACGGGGAGAGACCCAGTACTTC. It translates to CASSYLINAGRGETQYF.

The chain combines TRBV11-2 with TRBJ2-7, with D possibly being TRBD2 (6 bases). V lost 7 bases to trimming and J lost 1 base, with 14 bases between them. The CDR3 totals 14 residues. Germline assignment: CDR1 SGHAT and CDR2 FQNNGV. The CDR3 DNA follows: TGTGCCAGCATCGAGCGGGCGGATTCCTACGAGCAGTACTTC. This gives the protein CASIERADSYEQYF.

This clone was counted a few times. The chain is built from TRBV6-5 and TRBJ1-6; D ambiguous. In germline, CDR1 is MNHEY, CDR2 SVGAGI. V lost 3 bases to trimming and J lost 3 bases, with 9 bases between them. CDR3 length equals 15 residues. The CDR3 spells CASSYLPFYNSPLHF. In nucleotides, the CDR3 is TGTGCCAGCAGTTATTTACCCTTCTATAATTCACCCCTCCACTTT.